This T cell receptor (beta chain) emerged from a study of T cell changes during pregnancy in multiple sclerosis. The CDR3 has 14 amino acids. CDR1 is MNHNS and CDR2 is SASEGT in the germline V gene. Trimming took 3 bases from V and 7 from J; bases not matched to a gene: 5. Sequencing was performed with immunoSEQ multiplex PCR; in TCRdb, only in-frame clones are kept and a portion is missing. The sample gives tens of thousands of clones, about 91% of which show up once; 0.65% to 1% is in the top ten. This sequence was found in a female donor with multiple sclerosis, enrolled in a pregnancy study. This chain joins TRBV6-1 and TRBJ2-2, with 7 bases aligning to TRBD1. The starting material was peripheral blood, obtained before pregnancy. CDR3 region: CASSERGRVGELFF. The CDR3 nucleotides are TGTGCCAGCAGTGAGAGGGGGCGGGTCGGGGAGCTGTTTTTT.